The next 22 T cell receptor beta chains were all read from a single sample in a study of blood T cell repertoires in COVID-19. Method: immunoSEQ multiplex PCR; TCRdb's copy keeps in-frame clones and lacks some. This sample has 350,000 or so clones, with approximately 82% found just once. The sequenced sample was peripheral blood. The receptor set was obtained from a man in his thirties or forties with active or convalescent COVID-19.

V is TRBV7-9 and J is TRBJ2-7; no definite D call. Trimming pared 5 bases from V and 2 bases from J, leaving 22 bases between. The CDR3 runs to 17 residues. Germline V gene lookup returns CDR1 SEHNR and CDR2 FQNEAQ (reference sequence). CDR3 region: CASSPPGSHPETYEQYF. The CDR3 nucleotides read TGTGCCAGCAGCCCGCCCGGCAGCCACCCGGAGACCTACGAGCAGTACTTC.

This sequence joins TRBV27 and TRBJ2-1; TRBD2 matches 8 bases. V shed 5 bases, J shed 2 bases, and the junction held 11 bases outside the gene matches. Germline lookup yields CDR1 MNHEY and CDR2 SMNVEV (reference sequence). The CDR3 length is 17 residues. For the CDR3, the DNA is TGTGCCAGCAGTCCCTCGACCAGGACTAGCCCCTACAATGAGCAGTTCTTC. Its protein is CASSPSTRTSPYNEQFF.

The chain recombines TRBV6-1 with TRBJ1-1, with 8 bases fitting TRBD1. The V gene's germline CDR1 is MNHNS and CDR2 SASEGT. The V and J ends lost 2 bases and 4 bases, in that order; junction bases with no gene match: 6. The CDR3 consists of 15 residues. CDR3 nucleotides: TGTGCCAGCAGTGAACGGACAGGGCTAGGCACTGAAGCTTTCTTT. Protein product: CASSERTGLGTEAFF.

The CDR3 sequence: CASSPNRPTGYEQYF. CDR3 DNA sequence: TGTGCCAGCAGCCCGAACCGGCCCACAGGTTACGAGCAGTACTTC. The V gene is TRBV14, the J gene TRBJ2-7, with TRBD1 as a possible D gene (5 bases). Trimming left V 4 bases short and J 4 bases short, with 17 bases between. This CDR3 comprises 15 residues. Per the germline V gene, CDR1 is SGHDN and CDR2 is FVKESK.

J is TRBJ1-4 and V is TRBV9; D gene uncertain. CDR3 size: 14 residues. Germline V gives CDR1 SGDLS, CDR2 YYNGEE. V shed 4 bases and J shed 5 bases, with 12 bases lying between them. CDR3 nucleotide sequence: TGTGCCAGCAGCCCCCCGAGGGAGAATGAAAAACTGTTTTTT. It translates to CASSPPRENEKLFF.

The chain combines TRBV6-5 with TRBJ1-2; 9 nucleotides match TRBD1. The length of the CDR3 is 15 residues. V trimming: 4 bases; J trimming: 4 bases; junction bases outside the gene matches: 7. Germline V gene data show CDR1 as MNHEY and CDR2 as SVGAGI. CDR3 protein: CASSWGDREAYGYTF. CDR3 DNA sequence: TGTGCCAGCAGTTGGGGGGACAGGGAGGCCTATGGCTACACCTTC.

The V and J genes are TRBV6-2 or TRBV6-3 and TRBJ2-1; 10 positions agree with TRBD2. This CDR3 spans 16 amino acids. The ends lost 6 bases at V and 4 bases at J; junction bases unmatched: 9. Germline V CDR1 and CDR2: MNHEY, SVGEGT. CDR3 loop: CASSRLTSGKYNEQFF. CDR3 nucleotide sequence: TGTGCCAGCAGCCGTCTTACTAGCGGGAAGTACAATGAGCAGTTCTTC.

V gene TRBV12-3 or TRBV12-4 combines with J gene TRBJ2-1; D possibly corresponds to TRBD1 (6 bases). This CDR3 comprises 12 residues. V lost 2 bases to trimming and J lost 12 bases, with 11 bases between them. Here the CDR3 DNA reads TGTGCCAGCAGTTTACAGGGGACGGGGCAGTTCTTC. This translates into CASSLQGTGQFF.

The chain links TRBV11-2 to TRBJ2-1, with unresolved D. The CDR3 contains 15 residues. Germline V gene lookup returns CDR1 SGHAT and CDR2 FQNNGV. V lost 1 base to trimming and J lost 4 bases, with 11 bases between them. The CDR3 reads CASSLVGSSYNEQFF. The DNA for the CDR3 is TGTGCCAGCAGCTTAGTCGGCTCTAGTTACAATGAGCAGTTCTTC.

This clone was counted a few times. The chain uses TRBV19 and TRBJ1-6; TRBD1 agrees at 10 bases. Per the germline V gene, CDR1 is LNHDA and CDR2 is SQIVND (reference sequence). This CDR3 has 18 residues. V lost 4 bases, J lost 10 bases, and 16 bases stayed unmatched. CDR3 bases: TGTGCCAGTAGTACCTCCGGGACAGGGGTTTTCTGGGAATCACCCCTCCACTTT. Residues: CASSTSGTGVFWESPLHF.

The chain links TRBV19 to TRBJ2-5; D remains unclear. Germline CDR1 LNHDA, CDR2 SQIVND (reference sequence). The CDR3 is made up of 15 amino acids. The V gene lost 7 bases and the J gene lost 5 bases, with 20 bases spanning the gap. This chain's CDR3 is CASTLHAGNTETQYF. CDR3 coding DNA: TGTGCCAGTACCCTCCACGCCGGTAATACGGAGACCCAGTACTTC.

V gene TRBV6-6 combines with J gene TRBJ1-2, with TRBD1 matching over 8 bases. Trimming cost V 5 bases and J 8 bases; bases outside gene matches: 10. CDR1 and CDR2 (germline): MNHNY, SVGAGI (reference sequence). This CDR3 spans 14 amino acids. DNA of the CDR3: TGTGCCAGCAGTCCCCATGATGGACAGGGAGGCTACACCTTC. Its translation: CASSPHDGQGGYTF.

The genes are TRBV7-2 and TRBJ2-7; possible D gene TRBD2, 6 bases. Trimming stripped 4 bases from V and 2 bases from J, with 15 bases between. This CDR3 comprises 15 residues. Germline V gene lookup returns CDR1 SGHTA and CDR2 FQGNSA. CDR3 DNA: TGTGCCAGCAGCTGGGGTGGAGGGAGAGCCTACGAGCAGTACTTC. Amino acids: CASSWGGGRAYEQYF.

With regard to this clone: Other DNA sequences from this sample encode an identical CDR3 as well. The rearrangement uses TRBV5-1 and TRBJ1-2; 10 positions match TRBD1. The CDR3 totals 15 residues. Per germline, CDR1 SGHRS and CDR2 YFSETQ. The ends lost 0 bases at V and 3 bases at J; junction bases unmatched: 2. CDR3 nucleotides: TGCGCCAGCAGCTTGGGGGACAGGGGCTACTATGGCTACACCTTC. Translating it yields CASSLGDRGYYGYTF.

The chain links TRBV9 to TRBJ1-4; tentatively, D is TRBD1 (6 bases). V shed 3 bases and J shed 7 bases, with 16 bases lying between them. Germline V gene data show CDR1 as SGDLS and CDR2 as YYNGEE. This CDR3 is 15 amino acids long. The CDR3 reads CASSAYREPGEKLFF. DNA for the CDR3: TGTGCCAGCAGCGCCTACAGGGAGCCTGGTGAAAAACTGTTTTTT. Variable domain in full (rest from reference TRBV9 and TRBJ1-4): DSGVTQTPKHLITATGQRVTLRCSPRSGDLSVYWYQQSLDQGLQFLIQYYNGEERAKGNILERFSAQQFPDLHSELNLSSLELGDSALYFCASSAYREPGEKLFFGSGTQLSVL.

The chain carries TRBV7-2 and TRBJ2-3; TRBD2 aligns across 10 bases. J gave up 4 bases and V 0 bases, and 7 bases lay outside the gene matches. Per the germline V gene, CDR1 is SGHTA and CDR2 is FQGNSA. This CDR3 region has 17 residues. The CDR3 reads CASSLAGSGGVSDTQYF. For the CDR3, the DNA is TGTGCCAGCAGCTTAGCGGGAAGCGGGGGGGTTTCAGATACGCAGTATTTT.

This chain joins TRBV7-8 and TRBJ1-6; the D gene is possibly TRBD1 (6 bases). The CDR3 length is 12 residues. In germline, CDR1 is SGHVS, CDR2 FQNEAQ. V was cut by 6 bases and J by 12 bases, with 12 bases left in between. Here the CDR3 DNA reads TGTGCCAGCAGTACCCCGACAGGACCCCTCCACTTT. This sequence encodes CASSTPTGPLHF.

This chain's CDR3 is CASSLARGSTAYNEQFF. The CDR3 DNA reads TGTGCCAGCAGCTTAGCGAGAGGAAGTACTGCCTACAATGAGCAGTTCTTC. The genes are TRBV7-9 and TRBJ2-1; the D is unclear. This CDR3 spans 17 amino acids. Trimming removed 0 bases at V and 2 bases at J, with 14 bases between. Germline CDR1 is SEHNR and CDR2 is FQNEAQ (reference sequence).

CDR3 nucleotide sequence: TGTGCCAGCAGCGCCTCTAGCGTACAAAACACAGATACGCAGTATTTT. Residues: CASSASSVQNTDTQYF. The genes are TRBV9 and TRBJ2-3; TRBD2 is a possible D gene (6 bases). Germline CDR1 and CDR2: SGDLS and YYNGEE. V was trimmed by 3 bases and J by 2 bases, leaving 16 bases between them. CDR3 length equals 16 residues.

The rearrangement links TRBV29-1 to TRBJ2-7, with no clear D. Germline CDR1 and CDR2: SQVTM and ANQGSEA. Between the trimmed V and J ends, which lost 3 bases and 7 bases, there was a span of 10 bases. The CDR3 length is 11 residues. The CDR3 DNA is TGCAGCGTTGACCGAATCGGGGAGCAGTACTTC. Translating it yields CSVDRIGEQYF.

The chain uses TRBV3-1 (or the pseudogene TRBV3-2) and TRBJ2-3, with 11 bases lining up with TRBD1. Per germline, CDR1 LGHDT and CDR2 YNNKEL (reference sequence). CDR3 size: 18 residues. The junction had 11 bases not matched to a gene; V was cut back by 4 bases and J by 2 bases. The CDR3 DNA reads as TGTGCCAGCAGCCGAGGACAGGGGGCCCTACCAACCACAGATACGCAGTATTTT. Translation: CASSRGQGALPTTDTQYF.

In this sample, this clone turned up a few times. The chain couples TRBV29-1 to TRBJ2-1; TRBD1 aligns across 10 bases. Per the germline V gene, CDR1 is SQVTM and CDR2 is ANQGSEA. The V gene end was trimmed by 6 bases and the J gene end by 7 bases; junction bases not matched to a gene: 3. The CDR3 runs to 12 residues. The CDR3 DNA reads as TGCAGCGTCCGGGACAGGGGTAATGAGCAGTTCTTC. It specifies CSVRDRGNEQFF.